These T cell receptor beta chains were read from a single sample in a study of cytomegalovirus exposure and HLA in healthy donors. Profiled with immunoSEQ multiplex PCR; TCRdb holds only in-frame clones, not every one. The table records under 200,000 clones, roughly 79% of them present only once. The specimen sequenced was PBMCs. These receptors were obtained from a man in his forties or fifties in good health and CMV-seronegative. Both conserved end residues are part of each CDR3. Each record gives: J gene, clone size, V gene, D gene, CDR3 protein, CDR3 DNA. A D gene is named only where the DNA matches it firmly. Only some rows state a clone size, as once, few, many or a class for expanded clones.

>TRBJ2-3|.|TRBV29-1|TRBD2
CSVEDLPGGRSTDTQYF
TGCAGCGTTGAAGATCTTCCGGGCGGGAGGAGCACAGATACGCAGTATTTT
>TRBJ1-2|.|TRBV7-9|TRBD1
CSSSRTGGYWFGYTF
TGTTCCAGCAGCCGGACAGGGGGCTATTGGTTCGGCTACACCTTC
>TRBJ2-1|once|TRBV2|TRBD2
CASGGGGQFF
TGTGCCAGCGGCGGGGGGGGACAGTTCTTC
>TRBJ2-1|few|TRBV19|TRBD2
CASSIPQTSGRAKQFF
TGTGCCAGTAGTATACCTCAGACTAGCGGGAGGGCGAAGCAGTTCTTC
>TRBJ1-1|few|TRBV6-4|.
CATSLGVNTEAFF
TGTGCCACTTCCCTTGGAGTGAACACTGAAGCTTTCTTT
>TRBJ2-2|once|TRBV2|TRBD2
CASTGTSRDTGELFF
TGTGCCAGCACCGGGACTAGTCGCGACACCGGGGAGCTGTTTTTT
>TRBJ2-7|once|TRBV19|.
CASSNPGSSYEQYF
TGTGCCAGTAGTAATCCAGGATCCTCCTACGAGCAGTACTTC
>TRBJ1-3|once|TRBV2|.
CASDWSSGNTIYF
TGTGCCAGCGACTGGAGCTCTGGAAACACCATATATTTT
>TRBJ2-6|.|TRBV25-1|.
CASSESAARGANVLTF
TGTGCCAGCAGTGAAAGTGCGGCACGTGGGGCCAACGTCCTGACTTTC
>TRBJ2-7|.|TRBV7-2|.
CASSFTSLGAREQYF
TGTGCCAGCAGCTTCACTAGCCTCGGGGCGAGGGAGCAGTACTTC
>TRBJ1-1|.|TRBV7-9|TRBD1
CSSSSGQLGTEAFF
TGTTCCAGCAGCTCGGGACAGTTGGGCACTGAAGCTTTCTTT
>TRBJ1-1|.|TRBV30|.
CAWRRVEAFF
TGTGCCTGGAGGCGGGTTGAAGCTTTCTTT
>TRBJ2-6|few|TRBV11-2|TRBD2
CASSAWTSGSSGANVLTF
TGTGCCAGCAGCGCTTGGACTAGCGGGAGTTCTGGGGCCAACGTCCTGACTTTC
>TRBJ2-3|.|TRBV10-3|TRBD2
CAISESGLAPDTQYF
TGTGCCATCAGTGAGTCCGGACTAGCGCCGGATACGCAGTATTTT
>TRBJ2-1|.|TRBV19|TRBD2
CASSIVAGGGNEQFF
TGTGCCAGTAGTATAGTAGCGGGAGGTGGCAATGAGCAGTTCTTC
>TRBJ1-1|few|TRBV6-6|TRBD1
CASRTGEKTEAFF
TGTGCCAGCAGGACAGGGGAGAAGACTGAAGCTTTCTTT
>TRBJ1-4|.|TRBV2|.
CASSEFRIRESHEKLFF
TGTGCCAGCAGTGAATTCAGGATACGGGAATCACATGAAAAACTGTTTTTT
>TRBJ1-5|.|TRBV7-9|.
CASSPPGSGDQPQHF
TGTGCCAGCAGCCCCCCGGGGTCAGGGGATCAGCCCCAGCATTTT
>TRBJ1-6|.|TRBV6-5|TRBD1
CASSLGQGWSPLHF
TGTGCCAGCAGTCTTGGACAGGGGTGGTCACCCCTCCACTTT
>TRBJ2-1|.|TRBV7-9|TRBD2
CSSSLPGTSGMDEQFF
TGTTCCAGCAGCTTACCAGGGACTAGCGGGATGGATGAGCAGTTCTTC
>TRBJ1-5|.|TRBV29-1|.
CSVRPGADYSNQPQHF
TGCAGCGTTCGGCCAGGGGCCGATTATAGCAATCAGCCCCAGCATTTT